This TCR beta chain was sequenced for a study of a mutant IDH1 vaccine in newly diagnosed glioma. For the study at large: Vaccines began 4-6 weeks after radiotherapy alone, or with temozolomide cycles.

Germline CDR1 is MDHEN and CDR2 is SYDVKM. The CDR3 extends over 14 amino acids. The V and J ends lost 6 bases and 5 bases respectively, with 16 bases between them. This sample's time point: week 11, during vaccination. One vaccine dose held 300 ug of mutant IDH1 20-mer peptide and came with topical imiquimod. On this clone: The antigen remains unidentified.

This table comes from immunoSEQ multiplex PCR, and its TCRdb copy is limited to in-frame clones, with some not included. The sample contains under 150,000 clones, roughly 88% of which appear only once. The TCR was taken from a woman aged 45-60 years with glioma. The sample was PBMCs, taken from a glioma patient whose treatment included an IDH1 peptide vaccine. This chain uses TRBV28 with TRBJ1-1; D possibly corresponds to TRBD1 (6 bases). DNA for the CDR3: TGTGCCAGCAGCCCACAGGGACGAACGACTGAAGCTTTCTTT. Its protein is CASSPQGRTTEAFF. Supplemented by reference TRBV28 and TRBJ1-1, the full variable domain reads DVKVTQSSRYLVKRTGEKVFLECVQDMDHENMFWYRQDPGLGLRLIYFSYDVKMKEKGDIPEGYSVSREKKERFSLILESASTNQTSMYLCASSPQGRTTEAFFGQGTRLTVV.